Shown below are 23 T cell receptor beta chains from a single sample sequenced in a study of blood T cell repertoires in COVID-19. Assay: immunoSEQ multiplex PCR; the TCRdb copy retains only in-frame clones and omits some. The sample shows 70,000 or so clones, roughly 85% of them seen only once. The sequenced sample was peripheral blood. All receptors come from a woman aged 80 or over with acute or convalescent COVID-19.

The gene calls are TRBV6-4 and TRBJ2-1; 8 positions agree with TRBD2. This CDR3 is built from 13 residues. V trimming: 10 bases; J trimming: 9 bases; junction bases outside the gene matches: 11. The germline V gene has CDR1 MRHNA and CDR2 SNTAGT. CDR3 protein: CAIPGTRSREQFF. CDR3 DNA: TGTGCCATCCCCGGGACTAGATCCCGTGAGCAGTTCTTC.

The chain joins TRBV6-6 to TRBJ1-2; TRBD1 is a possible D gene (5 bases). The CDR3 consists of 13 residues. Trimming cost V 7 bases and J 8 bases, with 17 bases left between them. CDR1 and CDR2 (germline): MNHNY, SVGAGI (reference sequence). CDR3 in amino acids: CASTEVGWGGYTF. CDR3 DNA: TGTGCCAGCACCGAAGTGGGCTGGGGCGGCTACACCTTC.

In this sample, this clone turned up a few times. The chain combines TRBV30 with TRBJ1-2, with a possible D match to TRBD1 (6 bases). The CDR3 loop spans 13 amino acids. Germline CDR1 GTSNPN, CDR2 SVGIG (reference sequence). The V end lost 1 base, the J end lost 1 base, and 7 bases lay between the germline ends. CDR3 amino acids: CAWSDRVNYGYTF. In DNA form, the CDR3 reads TGTGCCTGGAGTGACAGGGTTAACTATGGCTACACCTTC.

V is TRBV15 and J is TRBJ2-3; D may be TRBD2 (6 bases). Germline values: CDR1 LNHNV, CDR2 YYDKDF (reference sequence). The CDR3 contains 14 residues. The ends were cut back, 5 bases at V and 5 bases at J, with 14 bases in the middle. Here the CDR3 DNA reads TGTGCCACCAGCGGCTGGGGGGTCGGAGATACGCAGTATTTT. It yields the protein CATSGWGVGDTQYF.

The genes are TRBV5-1 and TRBJ2-3, with D possibly being TRBD2 (5 bases). The length of the CDR3 is 14 residues. CDR1 and CDR2 from the germline V gene are SGHRS and YFSETQ. V shed 4 bases and J shed 8 bases, with 17 bases lying between them. CDR3 in amino acids: CASSREAGLATQYF. In DNA, the CDR3 is TGCGCCAGCAGCCGCGAGGCGGGTTTAGCTACGCAGTATTTT.

The chain uses TRBV28 and TRBJ2-1; TRBD2 is a possible D gene (7 bases). The germline V gene encodes CDR1 MDHEN and CDR2 SYDVKM. CDR3 size: 18 residues. Trimming cost V 6 bases and J 4 bases, with 25 bases left between them. DNA for the CDR3: TGTGCCAGCAGCTTGGGGGGGGCGTATTCTTCACCGTACAATGAGCAGTTCTTC. Its translation is CASSLGGAYSSPYNEQFF.

The chain combines TRBV24-1 with TRBJ1-3; 9 bases are shared with TRBD1. The CDR3 length is 14 residues. J was trimmed by 8 bases and V by 5 bases; bases with no gene match: 6. Germline V CDR1 and CDR2: KGHDR, SFDVKD. The CDR3 is CATSGGTGLDTIYF. CDR3 DNA: TGTGCCACCAGTGGAGGGACAGGGCTAGACACCATATATTTT.

The gene calls are TRBV10-3 and TRBJ2-2; TRBD1 agrees at 11 bases. J was trimmed by 4 bases and V by 6 bases; bases with no gene match: 4. The CDR3 has 15 amino acids. Per germline, CDR1 ENHRY and CDR2 SYGVKD. The DNA of the CDR3 is TGTGCCATCAGGGCCGGGACAGGGGGCACCGGGGAGCTGTTTTTT. This codes for CAIRAGTGGTGELFF.

V is TRBV19 and J is TRBJ1-6, with 9 bases identical to TRBD1. The CDR3 has 14 residues. Germline V CDR1 and CDR2: LNHDA, SQIVND (reference sequence). V lost 5 bases and J lost 8; bases outside the gene matches: 4. For the CDR3, the DNA is TGTGCCAGTAGTTTCCGGACAGGGGATTCACCCCTCCACTTT. Residues: CASSFRTGDSPLHF.

The rearrangement uses TRBV28 and TRBJ1-2; no firm D call. In germline, CDR1 is MDHEN, CDR2 SYDVKM. CDR3 length: 13 residues. The ends were cut back, 6 bases at V and 2 bases at J, with 10 bases in the middle. In DNA form, the CDR3 reads TGTGCCAGCAGGTTGGGCACAAACTATGGCTACACCTTC. Its translation is CASRLGTNYGYTF.

This chain joins TRBV6-2 or TRBV6-3 and TRBJ1-5; 8 bases line up with TRBD1. The germline V gene encodes CDR1 MNHEY and CDR2 SVGEGT. CDR3 length: 16 amino acids. Trimming took 0 bases from V and 6 from J; bases not matched to a gene: 7. The CDR3 sequence is CASSYSWSRGLQPQHF. CDR3 nucleotides: TGTGCCAGCAGTTACTCGTGGAGCAGGGGGCTTCAGCCCCAGCATTTT.

The chain employs TRBV5-1 and TRBJ1-1; 7 nucleotides align to TRBD1. The CDR3 runs to 13 residues. Losses at the gene ends were 7 bases for V and 5 bases for J; bases not matched to a gene: 8. Germline values: CDR1 SGHRS, CDR2 YFSETQ. The CDR3 here is CASRQGDGTEAFF. CDR3 in DNA: TGCGCCAGCCGTCAGGGGGATGGGACTGAAGCTTTCTTT.

The V call is TRBV18, the J call TRBJ2-2, with a tentative D call TRBD1 (6 bases). Germline loops: CDR1 KGHSH, CDR2 LQKENI. The ends were cut back, 3 bases at V and 4 bases at J, with 15 bases in the middle. The CDR3 sequence is 16 residues long. CDR3 nucleotide sequence: TGTGCCAGCTCACCCCAACAGGGACGGGGCACCGGGGAGCTGTTTTTT. As protein: CASSPQQGRGTGELFF. Drawing the rest from reference TRBV18 and TRBJ2-2, the complete variable domain is NAGVMQNPRHLVRRRGQEARLRCSPMKGHSHVYWYRQLPEEGLKFMVYLQKENIIDESGMPKERFSAEFPKEGPSILRIQQVVRGDSAAYFCASSPQQGRGTGELFFGEGSRLTVL.

In its sample, this clone was seen a few times. The rearrangement links TRBV27 to TRBJ2-7; 11 bases line up with TRBD2. Trimming cost V 5 bases and J 2 bases; bases outside gene matches: 5. The germline V gene has CDR1 MNHEY and CDR2 SMNVEV (reference sequence). The CDR3 is 15 amino acids. As DNA, the CDR3 is TGTGCCAGCAGTCCTCTACTAGCGGGAGCCTACGAGCAGTACTTC. Amino acid sequence: CASSPLLAGAYEQYF.

This clone was detected only once. This chain links TRBV9 with TRBJ1-4; a possible D gene is TRBD1 (6 bases). The CDR3 totals 14 residues. The germline CDR1 and CDR2 sequences are SGDLS and YYNGEE. V shed 4 bases and J shed 5 bases, with 12 bases lying between them. CDR3 residues: CASSFRQDNEKLFF. CDR3 nucleotides: TGTGCCAGCAGCTTTCGACAGGACAATGAAAAACTGTTTTTT.

J is TRBJ2-3 and V is TRBV11-2; 8 bases are shared with TRBD2. The CDR3 totals 16 residues. Germline CDR1 SGHAT, CDR2 FQNNGV. V was pared by 0 bases and J by 5 bases, with 7 bases of the junction left unmatched. CDR3 sequence: CASSLDRRLAGDTQYF. The CDR3 region has the DNA TGTGCCAGCAGCTTAGATCGGAGGCTAGCGGGAGATACGCAGTATTTT.

This clone has just a few counts. The chain recombines TRBV24-1 with TRBJ1-1; weak D call: TRBD1 (5 bases). In germline, CDR1 is KGHDR, CDR2 SFDVKD. V was trimmed by 7 bases and J by 4 bases, leaving 12 bases between them. The length of the CDR3 is 13 residues. In DNA, the CDR3 is TGTGCCACCAGGGATGGTGGGGCCACTGAAGCTTTCTTT. Its protein product is CATRDGGATEAFF.

V and J are TRBV19 and TRBJ2-4; TRBD2 is a possible D gene (6 bases). V lost 4 bases to trimming and J lost 6 bases, with 13 bases between them. Germline V CDR1 and CDR2: LNHDA, SQIVND (reference sequence). This CDR3 is built from 14 residues. The CDR3 bases are TGTGCCAGTAGTACGCTGGGGGAGGTAAACATTCAGTACTTC. Protein sequence: CASSTLGEVNIQYF.

The chain's CDR3 is CASSLAGEGYTF. As DNA, the CDR3 is TGTGCCAGCAGCTTAGCCGGGGAGGGCTACACCTTC. The chain combines TRBV7-9 with TRBJ1-2, with D unresolved. This CDR3 spans 12 amino acids. CDR1 SEHNR and CDR2 FQNEAQ come from the germline V gene (reference sequence). V shed 0 bases and J shed 8 bases, with 7 bases lying between them.

The chain combines TRBV28 with TRBJ1-1, with D possibly matching TRBD1 (5 bases). CDR1 and CDR2 (germline): MDHEN, SYDVKM. V was shortened by 6 bases and J by 3 bases, with 14 bases between the two germline ends. The CDR3 consists of 14 residues. For the CDR3, the DNA is TGTGCCAGCAGGCTAATATTCAGGGACACTGAAGCTTTCTTT. The encoded protein is CASRLIFRDTEAFF. Complete variable domain (other parts from reference TRBV28 and TRBJ1-1): DVKVTQSSRYLVKRTGEKVFLECVQDMDHENMFWYRQDPGLGLRLIYFSYDVKMKEKGDIPEGYSVSREKKERFSLILESASTNQTSMYLCASRLIFRDTEAFFGQGTRLTVV.

This clone appeared a few times. The CDR3 nucleotides read TGTGCCAGCAGCCCGAATACAGGGGGTACTGAAGCTTTCTTT. Its translation is CASSPNTGGTEAFF. The chain carries TRBV7-9 and TRBJ1-1, with TRBD1 matching 8 bases. The CDR3 runs 14 residues. CDR1 is SEHNR, CDR2 FQNEAQ, per germline (reference sequence). The V gene end was trimmed by 5 bases and the J gene end by 5 bases; junction bases not matched to a gene: 7.

The chain joins TRBV5-4 to TRBJ1-6; possible D gene TRBD1, 5 bases. The CDR3 spans 18 residues. Germline CDR1 reads SGHNT; CDR2 reads YYREEE (reference sequence). Between the trimmed V and J ends, which lost 4 bases and 14 bases, there was a span of 31 bases. This CDR3 is CASSPRPSTAAGMGALHF. The CDR3, as DNA: TGTGCCAGCAGCCCTCGACCTTCTACTGCGGCGGGGATGGGGGCCCTCCACTTT.

The J gene is TRBJ2-5, the V gene TRBV7-2, with TRBD1 as a possible D gene (6 bases). Germline CDR1 reads SGHTA; CDR2 reads FQGNSA. V dropped 6 bases and J dropped 1 base, with 12 bases sitting between them. The CDR3 extends over 14 amino acids. CDR3 in DNA: TGTGCCAGCAGGAGCAGGGGTAGCCAAGAGACCCAGTACTTC. It encodes CASRSRGSQETQYF.